The T cell receptor beta chain described here comes from a study of shared clonotypes between healthy human individuals. The table came from immunoSEQ multiplex PCR; TCRdb's copy has only in-frame clones and leaves some out. The table records 1,500,000 or so clones, 96% of them present only once. The count of this clone is one. In germline, CDR1 is LNHDA, CDR2 SQIVND (reference sequence). Trimming pared 6 bases from V and 3 bases from J, leaving 17 bases between. CDR3 length equals 15 residues. This chain links TRBV19 with TRBJ1-2; D gene unclear. The receptor was derived from a man younger than 45 in good health. The sample comprised naive CD4+ T cells sorted from blood. The subset was: CD45RA+ positively selected. The CDR3: CASRLRNKSYYGYTF. The DNA for the CDR3 is TGTGCCAGTAGGCTTCGGAACAAAAGCTACTATGGCTACACCTTC.